These 26 T cell receptor beta chains were sequenced from one sample in a study of T cells expressing NK-cell markers. TCRdb reprocessed the 5' RACE reads, keeping one entry per CDR3 protein, no DNA. This sample's table reports about 300,000 distinct CDR3 sequences. The specimen was blood T cells: a sorted CD56 or NKG2C T cell subset, CD4+ or CD8+ T cells, or bulk PBMC T cells (not recorded which). The receptors were gathered from a woman between 18 and 70 years old in good health.

The chain couples TRBV6-1 to TRBJ2-7; the D gene TCRdb calls, TRBD1, cannot be checked with no DNA. Germline CDR1 is MNHNS and CDR2 is SASEGT. The CDR3 loop spans 14 amino acids. CDR3 sequence reads: CASQKLQGQYEQYF.

The CDR3 spells CASSLDEDRGGTEAFF. The chain links TRBV11-2 to TRBJ1-1; no DNA is available, so the TRBD1 call from TCRdb remains unchecked. The CDR3 is 16 amino acids. Looked up from germline, CDR1 is SGHAT and CDR2 is FQNNGV.

The V and J genes are TRBV9 and TRBJ2-3; lacking DNA, the TRBD1 call made by TCRdb goes unchecked. Germline assignment: CDR1 SGDLS and CDR2 YYNGEE. This CDR3 has 14 amino acids. The CDR3 spells CASSPRGRGDTQYF.

The chain employs TRBV18 and TRBJ2-5; lacking DNA, the TRBD2 call made by TCRdb goes unchecked. CDR1 and CDR2 (germline): KGHSH, LQKENI. The length of the CDR3 is 14 residues. The CDR3 reads CASSHGGGQETQYF.

The chain joins TRBV27 to TRBJ1-2; lacking DNA, the TRBD1 call made by TCRdb goes unchecked. The CDR3 spans 13 residues. Germline CDR1 is MNHEY and CDR2 is SMNVEV (reference sequence). The CDR3 loop is CASREQGYYGYTF.

The chain links TRBV6-6 to TRBJ1-5. The CDR3 is 13 amino acids. Germline assignment: CDR1 MNHNY and CDR2 SVGAGI (reference sequence). CDR3 region: CASQEVGNQPQHF.

The chain links TRBV12-3 or TRBV12-4 to TRBJ1-5; TCRdb names TRBD1, which stays unverified in the absence of DNA. The CDR3 consists of 16 residues. CDR3 region: CASSLKGARGNQPQHF.

The chain links TRBV4-3 to TRBJ2-1; as DNA is missing, the TRBD2 call by TCRdb cannot be tested. The CDR3 runs 18 residues. Germline-derived CDR1 and CDR2 are LGHNA and YSLEER. The chain's CDR3 is CASSQARGHAGGYNEQFF.

The V and J genes are TRBV14 and TRBJ1-1. The V gene's germline CDR1 is SGHDN and CDR2 FVKESK. CDR3 size: 14 residues. The CDR3 protein is CASSQGEQNTEAFF.

The chain has TRBV29-1 and TRBJ2-5; TCRdb returns TRBD1, unconfirmable since there is no DNA. The CDR3 consists of 13 residues. Germline loops: CDR1 SQVTM, CDR2 ANQGSEA. The chain's CDR3 is CSVTRQEVETQYF.

The genes are TRBV20-1 and TRBJ2-2. Germline CDR1 reads DFQATT; CDR2 reads SNEGSKA (reference sequence). This CDR3 is built from 14 residues. CDR3 amino acids: CSAKFMGNTGELFF.

The chain has TRBV7-2 and TRBJ1-4; TCRdb picks TRBD1, but there is no DNA to check that call. The CDR3 contains 14 residues. CDR1 is SGHTA and CDR2 is FQGNSA in the germline V gene. The CDR3 region is CASSSGTGGEKLFF.

V is TRBV13 and J is TRBJ2-3; lacking DNA, the TRBD1 call made by TCRdb goes unchecked. The CDR3 is 13 residues long. Germline values: CDR1 PRHDT, CDR2 FYEKMQ (reference sequence). CDR3 sequence: CASSSGQSNTQYF.

This sequence joins TRBV11-2 and TRBJ2-3; no DNA is available, so the TRBD1 call from TCRdb remains unchecked. CDR3 length equals 15 residues. In germline, CDR1 is SGHAT, CDR2 FQNNGV. CDR3 loop: CASSVQGRETDTQYF. Looking up the rest from reference TRBV11-2 and TRBJ2-3 gives the full variable domain: EAGVAQSPRYKIIEKRQSVAFWCNPISGHATLYWYQQILGQGPKLLIQFQNNGVVDDSQLPKDRFSAERLKGVDSTLKIQPAKLEDSAVYLCASSVQGRETDTQYFGPGTRLTVL.

The CDR3 sequence: CASSLETGHRRTEAFF. The V call is TRBV7-8, the J call TRBJ1-1; TCRdb indicates TRBD1, and absent DNA this call remains unverified. The CDR3 has 16 residues. CDR1 is SGHVS and CDR2 is FQNEAQ in the germline V gene. The variable domain in full, completed from reference TRBV7-8 and TRBJ1-1, reads GAGVSQSPRYKVAKRGQDVALRCDPISGHVSLFWYQQALGQGPEFLTYFQNEAQLDKSGLPSDRFFAERPEGSVSTLKIQRTQQEDSAVYLCASSLETGHRRTEAFFGQGTRLTVV.

The CDR3 spells CASSHGQFSYNEQFF. The chain recombines TRBV12-3 or TRBV12-4 with TRBJ2-1; as DNA is missing, the TRBD1 call by TCRdb cannot be tested. The CDR3 spans 15 residues.

The rearrangement uses TRBV12-3 or TRBV12-4 and TRBJ2-1; TCRdb's D gene call, TRBD2, goes unchecked for lack of DNA. The CDR3 extends over 14 amino acids. The CDR3 here is CASRGLARGNEQFF.

The chain employs TRBV30 and TRBJ2-7; the TCRdb call, TRBD1, lacks DNA for checking. Looked up from germline, CDR1 is GTSNPN and CDR2 is SVGIG (reference sequence). The CDR3 length is 14 residues. CDR3 amino acids: CALEEDRGKYEQYF.

J is TRBJ2-6 and V is TRBV20-1; TCRdb proposes TRBD1, but this gene call is untestable without DNA. From germline, CDR1 is DFQATT and CDR2 SNEGSKA (reference sequence). This CDR3 is built from 16 residues. CDR3 region: CSAHRDRLSGANVLTF.

V gene TRBV5-1 combines with J gene TRBJ2-5; TCRdb calls TRBD1, which cannot be checked without DNA. Germline V gene lookup returns CDR1 SGHRS and CDR2 YFSETQ. The CDR3 contains 14 residues. CDR3 in amino acids: CASSWTGNQETQYF.

The genes are TRBV4-1 and TRBJ2-3; with no DNA, the TCRdb D assignment of TRBD1 cannot be verified. Germline CDR1 reads MGHRA; CDR2 reads YSYEKL. CDR3 length equals 17 residues. CDR3: CASSQAPAGASTDTQYF.

The chain combines TRBV6-1 with TRBJ1-5. Germline loops: CDR1 MNHNS, CDR2 SASEGT. This CDR3 has 13 amino acids. The CDR3 reads CASRRAFNQPQHF.

The genes are TRBV7-9 and TRBJ1-6; the TCRdb call, TRBD1, lacks DNA for checking. Looked up from germline, CDR1 is SEHNR and CDR2 is FQNEAQ (reference sequence). The CDR3 sequence is 16 residues long. CDR3 region: CASSLSGTGSSSPLHF.

This rearrangement joins TRBV18 to TRBJ2-7; TCRdb calls TRBD1, which cannot be checked without DNA. Per germline, CDR1 KGHSH and CDR2 LQKENI. The CDR3 length is 14 residues. The CDR3 protein is CASSPAGGAGEQYF.

The chain is built from TRBV28 and TRBJ2-5; the D gene TCRdb calls, TRBD1, cannot be checked with no DNA. CDR3 length equals 15 residues. Per germline, CDR1 MDHEN and CDR2 SYDVKM. The CDR3 loop is CASSLRGGTRETQYF.

The CDR3 protein is CASSQDVKGAGEQFF. V usage is TRBV14 and J usage is TRBJ2-1; lacking DNA, the TRBD1 call made by TCRdb goes unchecked. The CDR3 length is 15 residues. Germline CDR1 is SGHDN and CDR2 is FVKESK.